The 31 T cell receptor beta chains below were found in one sample sequenced in a study of breast tumors, draining lymph nodes, adjacent tissues. Breast cancer patients provided tissue from their axillary draining lymph nodes. TCRdb reprocessed the multiplex PCR reads with MiXCR, giving one entry per CDR3 protein. The sample consists of 80,000 to 130,000 distinct CDR3 sequences, around 21% of them appearing once. The sequenced material came from axillary lymph node tissue. The receptors were gathered from a female donor with breast cancer. Some clones in this sample may be carry-over from other donors' samples.

This clonotype was picked up a small number of times. A clone one base away is much larger, so this may be a read error. The V call is TRBV19, the J call TRBJ2-1, with 7 bases identical to TRBD2. The germline V gene has CDR1 LNHDA and CDR2 SQIVND (reference sequence). This CDR3 region has 17 residues. V was pared by 3 bases and J by 8 bases, with 16 bases of the junction left unmatched. DNA of the CDR3: TGTGCCAGTAGTATTGGGGCTAGCGGCCCTATTGACCATGAGCAGTTCTTC. Translating gives CASSIGASGPIDHEQFF.

On this clonotype: This may be a read error, as it is one base from a much larger clone. This sequence joins TRBV15 and TRBJ2-5, with D tentatively TRBD2 (7 bases). The V gene's germline CDR1 is LNHNV and CDR2 YYDKDF (reference sequence). The V end lost 0 bases, the J end lost 2 bases, and 19 bases lay between the germline ends. There are 18 residues in the CDR3. CDR3 residues: CATSRELVGGPGQETQYF. The CDR3 DNA reads TGTGCCACCAGCAGAGAACTAGTGGGGGGGCCGGGGCAAGAGACCCAGTACTTC.

This clonotype showed up just a few times. V gene TRBV11-2 combines with J gene TRBJ2-4; D perhaps matches TRBD1 (6 bases). Between the trimmed V and J ends, which lost 5 bases and 6 bases, there was a span of 11 bases. This CDR3 comprises 13 residues. The germline gives CDR1 SGHAT, CDR2 FQNNGV. CDR3 DNA: TGTGCCAGCAGCGCTGACAGGCGAAACATTCAGTACTTC. This sequence encodes CASSADRRNIQYF. Supplemented by reference TRBV11-2 and TRBJ2-4, the full variable domain reads EAGVAQSPRYKIIEKRQSVAFWCNPISGHATLYWYQQILGQGPKLLIQFQNNGVVDDSQLPKDRFSAERLKGVDSTLKIQPAKLEDSAVYLCASSADRRNIQYFGAGTRLSVL.

Concerning this clonotype: One end of the junction fails to match germline, which may point to a read error. The chain employs TRBV27 and TRBJ1-5; no clear D. The CDR3 contains 18 residues. Germline assignment: CDR1 MNHEY and CDR2 SMNVEV (reference sequence). The CDR3 sequence: CASSLRPPSQESSQPQHF. Written as DNA, the CDR3 is TGTGCCAGCAGTTTAAGGCCCCCATCTCAGGAGAGCAGTCAGCCCCAGCATTTT.

This clonotype was counted ten times or more. The CDR3 is CASSFPGVGDEQFF. The CDR3 DNA reads TGTGCCAGCAGCTTCCCCGGGGTCGGCGATGAGCAGTTCTTC. The chain couples TRBV7-9 to TRBJ2-1; weak D call: TRBD2 (5 bases). The V gene's germline CDR1 is SEHNR and CDR2 FQNEAQ (reference sequence). CDR3 size: 14 residues. The germline V and J ends were trimmed by 3 bases and 8 bases, with 14 bases remaining between them.

Ten or more counts support this clonotype. The CDR3 sequence: CAWVRDTYEQYF. The DNA of the CDR3 is TGTGCCTGGGTCCGGGACACCTACGAGCAGTACTTC. The V call is TRBV30, the J call TRBJ2-7, with a weak D call TRBD1 (6 bases). Germline V gene data show CDR1 as GTSNPN and CDR2 as SVGIG (reference sequence). The CDR3 covers 12 residues. V was trimmed by 5 bases and J by 2 bases, leaving 10 bases between them.

This clonotype was counted at least ten times. This sequence joins TRBV20-1 and TRBJ2-3; tentatively, D is TRBD1 (5 bases). With 2 bases removed from V and 1 base from J, the gap between germline ends came to 7 bases. Germline values: CDR1 DFQATT, CDR2 SNEGSKA (reference sequence). The CDR3 covers 13 residues. The chain's CDR3 is CSARSRGTDTQYF. The CDR3 DNA follows: TGCAGTGCTAGATCCAGGGGCACAGATACGCAGTATTTT.

The V call is TRBV18, the J call TRBJ1-3, with no clear D. From germline, CDR1 is KGHSH and CDR2 LQKENI. This CDR3 contains 17 residues. Trimming took 3 bases from V and 0 from J, leaving 15 bases between them. The CDR3 is CASSPRLGTSSGNTIYF. In DNA form, the CDR3 reads TGTGCCAGCTCACCCCGTTTGGGCACGAGCTCTGGAAACACCATATATTTT.

In its sample, this clonotype was seen a few times. The chain joins TRBV5-4 to TRBJ1-2, with 7 bases that match TRBD1. Germline-derived CDR1 and CDR2 are SGHNT and YYREEE (reference sequence). The trim removed 5 bases at V and 7 bases at J, leaving 11 bases unmatched. This CDR3 has 14 amino acids. The CDR3 DNA sequence: TGTGCCAGCAGTTTTAGGACAGGAGTCTCTGGCTACACCTTC. Residues: CASSFRTGVSGYTF.

This clonotype was counted many times. The CDR3 spells CATSEPGAKETQYF. In DNA, the CDR3 is TGTGCCACCAGTGAGCCGGGAGCGAAAGAGACCCAGTACTTC. V usage is TRBV24-1 and J usage is TRBJ2-5, with D perhaps matching TRBD2 (6 bases). Trimming removed 4 bases from V and 3 bases from J, with 11 bases in between. There are 14 residues in the CDR3. From germline, CDR1 is KGHDR and CDR2 SFDVKD.

About this clonotype: This CDR3 fails to terminate in the conserved phenylalanine or tryptophan, so it likely reflects a read error. The chain joins TRBV6-6 to TRBJ2-7; D is unresolved. This CDR3 region has 12 residues. Per germline, CDR1 MNHNY and CDR2 SVGAGI (reference sequence). Trimming pared 6 bases from V and 0 bases from J, leaving 6 bases between. The CDR3 loop is CASRAYSYEQYS. As DNA, the CDR3 is TGTGCCAGCAGAGCGTACTCCTACGAGCAGTACTCC.

V and J are TRBV18 and TRBJ2-7; TRBD2 aligns across 11 bases. This CDR3 spans 15 amino acids. Germline lookup yields CDR1 KGHSH and CDR2 LQKENI. V trimming: 4 bases; J trimming: 4 bases; junction bases outside the gene matches: 6. The CDR3 spells CASSQELAGVYEQYF. The CDR3 bases are TGTGCCAGCTCACAGGAACTAGCGGGAGTATACGAGCAGTACTTC.

This CDR3 reads CAWSYGGGSYEQYF. The CDR3 DNA sequence: TGTGCCTGGAGTTATGGCGGGGGCTCCTACGAGCAGTACTTC. The V call is TRBV30, the J call TRBJ2-7; 7 bases agree with TRBD2. The germline CDR1 and CDR2 sequences are GTSNPN and SVGIG (reference sequence). CDR3 length equals 14 residues. The V segment lost 2 bases and the J segment 0 bases; nucleotides outside the gene matches: 4.

This chain links TRBV4-1 with TRBJ2-6; TRBD1 matches 9 bases. With 3 bases clipped from V and 4 bases from J, the junction kept 10 bases outside the gene matches. Germline V lookup: CDR1 MGHRA, CDR2 YSYEKL. The CDR3 contains 18 residues. Here the CDR3 DNA reads TGCGCCAGCAGCCAGGACAGGGGAAGAGGGACCGGGGCCAACGTCCTGACTTTC. It specifies CASSQDRGRGTGANVLTF.

This clonotype was counted ten times or more. V is TRBV11-1 and J is TRBJ1-6; no firm D call. The length of the CDR3 is 13 residues. From germline, CDR1 is SGHAT and CDR2 FQDESV (reference sequence). The germline V and J ends were trimmed by 3 bases and 0 bases, with 0 bases remaining between them. The CDR3 DNA reads as TGTGCCAGCAGCTTCTCCTATAATTCACCCCTCCACTTT. It specifies CASSFSYNSPLHF.

A note on this clonotype: A much larger clone sits a single nucleotide away, making a read error possible. The V and J genes are TRBV7-9 and TRBJ1-3, with 7 bases identical to TRBD1. Germline-derived CDR1 and CDR2 are SEHNR and FQNEAQ (reference sequence). The V segment lost 3 bases and the J segment 3 bases; nucleotides outside the gene matches: 5. The CDR3 is 15 amino acids. CDR3 coding DNA: TGTGCCAGCAGCTTCCCGGACAGGCGTGGAAACACCATATATTTT. Residues: CASSFPDRRGNTIYF.

The table lists this clonotype with many counts. The rearrangement joins TRBV24-1 to TRBJ2-2; 8 bases are shared with TRBD1. CDR1 is KGHDR, CDR2 SFDVKD, per germline. The CDR3 has 18 residues. V was clipped by 0 bases and J by 1 base; unmatched bases: 6. The CDR3 loop is CATSDLQGALGNTGELFF. In DNA, the CDR3 is TGTGCCACCAGTGATTTGCAGGGGGCGCTAGGGAACACCGGGGAGCTGTTTTTT.

This clonotype was recorded once. This sequence may be a read error, since a much larger clone differs from it by one base. CDR3 DNA sequence: TGTGCCAGCAGCCGCGGACAGGGGGGCGGCTCCTATAATTCACCCCTCCACTTT. This translates into CASSRGQGGGSYNSPLHF. This chain connects TRBV3-1 to TRBJ1-6; 10 nucleotides match TRBD1. The J segment lost 0 bases and the V segment lost 4 bases, leaving 6 bases of the junction unmatched. The CDR3 sequence is 18 residues long. The germline gives CDR1 LGHDT, CDR2 YNNKEL (reference sequence).

This clonotype has only one observation. The chain has TRBV6-1 and TRBJ2-1, with D possibly TRBD2 on 6 matching bases. The CDR3 covers 15 residues. Germline loops: CDR1 MNHNS, CDR2 SASEGT. V was shortened by 2 bases and J by 9 bases, with 17 bases between the two germline ends. The CDR3 DNA reads as TGTGCCAGCAGTGAAACACCCGGGAGAAACGTTGAGCAGTTCTTC. This sequence encodes CASSETPGRNVEQFF.

Many counts were recorded for this clonotype. The chain recombines TRBV11-3 with TRBJ1-2, with D perhaps TRBD1 (5 bases). Trimming removed 8 bases at V and 4 bases at J, with 11 bases between. Germline CDR1 and CDR2: SGHNT and YENEEA. CDR3 length: 12 amino acids. This CDR3 reads CASRRDGYGYTF. CDR3 nucleotides: TGTGCCAGCCGCCGGGACGGCTATGGCTACACCTTC.

In this sample, this clonotype turned up many times. This chain connects TRBV11-3 to TRBJ2-7; TRBD1 matches at 9 bases. The V gene end was trimmed by 0 bases and the J gene end by 11 bases; junction bases not matched to a gene: 5. Germline-derived CDR1 and CDR2 are SGHNT and YENEEA. This CDR3 contains 13 residues. The CDR3 region is CASSLDDGTGKYF. Written as DNA, the CDR3 is TGTGCCAGCAGCTTAGATGACGGGACAGGGAAGTACTTC.

This clonotype was seen at least ten times. The chain carries TRBV6-5 and TRBJ2-7; 7 nucleotides agree with TRBD1. Germline V CDR1 and CDR2: MNHEY, SVGAGI. V shed 0 bases, J shed 4 bases, and the junction held 6 bases outside the gene matches. This CDR3 has 15 amino acids. CDR3 in amino acids: CASSYSLTGSYEQYF. The CDR3 region has the DNA TGTGCCAGCAGTTACTCGCTGACAGGGAGTTACGAGCAGTACTTC.

With regard to this clonotype: This may stem from a read error, because a much larger clone lies one nucleotide away. The chain is built from TRBV15 and TRBJ2-2; TRBD2 might be the D (5 bases). Per the germline V gene, CDR1 is LNHNV and CDR2 is YYDKDF (reference sequence). The CDR3 has 13 residues. DNA of the CDR3: TGTGCCACCAGCATGGCGGGCACCGGGGAGCCGTTTTTT. It specifies CATSMAGTGEPFF.

This clonotype was seen a handful of times. This rearrangement joins TRBV5-1 to TRBJ2-2; D is perhaps TRBD1 (6 bases). Germline CDR1 SGHRS, CDR2 YFSETQ. The V gene lost 3 bases and the J gene lost 0 bases, with 12 bases spanning the gap. The CDR3 totals 16 residues. The CDR3 spells CASSSTGTPNTGELFF. The CDR3 nucleotides are TGCGCCAGCAGCTCGACCGGGACACCGAACACCGGGGAGCTGTTTTTT.

This clonotype has a count of ten or more. The V gene is TRBV5-4, the J gene TRBJ2-3; D call uncertain. Deletions cut 1 base from V and 0 bases from J, with 9 bases between. The CDR3 covers 15 residues. Germline loops: CDR1 SGHNT, CDR2 YYREEE (reference sequence). The CDR3 coding sequence is TGTGCCAGCAGCTTGAACGCGCAAAGCACAGATACGCAGTATTTT. This gives the protein CASSLNAQSTDTQYF.

This clonotype was observed at least ten times. The chain recombines TRBV19 with TRBJ1-3; D is unresolved. In germline, CDR1 is LNHDA, CDR2 SQIVND (reference sequence). V was pared by 10 bases and J by 0 bases, with 13 bases between. This CDR3 has 14 residues. CDR3 bases: TGTGCCACCGGGAGGGAAAGCTCTGGAAACACCATATATTTT. Protein product: CATGRESSGNTIYF.

The chain links TRBV20-1 to TRBJ2-4; D gene ambiguous. Per the germline V gene, CDR1 is DFQATT and CDR2 is SNEGSKA (reference sequence). V was clipped by 6 bases and J by 0 bases, with 18 bases between them. The CDR3 contains 16 residues. This CDR3 is CSASQRGTLAKNIQYF. The CDR3 region has the DNA TGCAGTGCGAGCCAAAGAGGCACACTAGCCAAAAACATTCAGTACTTC.

This clonotype was recorded once. A read error may be the cause here, since a much bigger clone is one base away. V is TRBV27 and J is TRBJ2-5; 8 bases match TRBD2. Germline CDR1 MNHEY, CDR2 SMNVEV (reference sequence). V trimming: 6 bases; J trimming: 4 bases; junction bases outside the gene matches: 4. This CDR3 is 13 amino acids long. CDR3 sequence (DNA): TGTGCCAGCAGCTGCGGGGGGTTAGAGACCCAGTACTTC. Translating gives CASSCGGLETQYF.

This clonotype was seen repeatedly, ten times or more. The chain uses TRBV7-3 and TRBJ2-2; 12 bases line up with TRBD2. The CDR3 sequence is 15 residues long. Trimming cost V 5 bases and J 5 bases; bases outside gene matches: 3. Germline CDR1 reads SGHTA; CDR2 reads FQGTGA. CDR3 amino acids: CASSLTSGRTGELFF. The CDR3 nucleotides are TGTGCCAGCAGCCTGACTAGCGGGAGAACCGGGGAGCTGTTTTTT.

This clonotype was seen a handful of times. The rearrangement links TRBV4-1 to TRBJ1-5, with D perhaps TRBD1 (5 bases). Germline V gives CDR1 MGHRA, CDR2 YSYEKL. This CDR3 comprises 16 residues. Trimming took off 4 bases at V and 6 bases at J, with 19 bases between the two ends. In nucleotides, the CDR3 is TGCGCCAGCAGCCCGGGACGGCCATTAGGGGTTCAGCCCCAGCATTTT. Amino acid sequence: CASSPGRPLGVQPQHF.

This clonotype was picked up many times. This chain joins TRBV6-1 and TRBJ1-4, with a weak D call TRBD1 (6 bases). CDR1 is MNHNS and CDR2 is SASEGT in the germline V gene. Between the trimmed V and J ends, which lost 6 bases and 4 bases, there was a span of 12 bases. The CDR3 runs to 14 residues. The CDR3, as DNA: TGTGCCAGCAGAACACAGGGAGGTAATGAAAAACTGTTTTTT. Encoded protein: CASRTQGGNEKLFF.